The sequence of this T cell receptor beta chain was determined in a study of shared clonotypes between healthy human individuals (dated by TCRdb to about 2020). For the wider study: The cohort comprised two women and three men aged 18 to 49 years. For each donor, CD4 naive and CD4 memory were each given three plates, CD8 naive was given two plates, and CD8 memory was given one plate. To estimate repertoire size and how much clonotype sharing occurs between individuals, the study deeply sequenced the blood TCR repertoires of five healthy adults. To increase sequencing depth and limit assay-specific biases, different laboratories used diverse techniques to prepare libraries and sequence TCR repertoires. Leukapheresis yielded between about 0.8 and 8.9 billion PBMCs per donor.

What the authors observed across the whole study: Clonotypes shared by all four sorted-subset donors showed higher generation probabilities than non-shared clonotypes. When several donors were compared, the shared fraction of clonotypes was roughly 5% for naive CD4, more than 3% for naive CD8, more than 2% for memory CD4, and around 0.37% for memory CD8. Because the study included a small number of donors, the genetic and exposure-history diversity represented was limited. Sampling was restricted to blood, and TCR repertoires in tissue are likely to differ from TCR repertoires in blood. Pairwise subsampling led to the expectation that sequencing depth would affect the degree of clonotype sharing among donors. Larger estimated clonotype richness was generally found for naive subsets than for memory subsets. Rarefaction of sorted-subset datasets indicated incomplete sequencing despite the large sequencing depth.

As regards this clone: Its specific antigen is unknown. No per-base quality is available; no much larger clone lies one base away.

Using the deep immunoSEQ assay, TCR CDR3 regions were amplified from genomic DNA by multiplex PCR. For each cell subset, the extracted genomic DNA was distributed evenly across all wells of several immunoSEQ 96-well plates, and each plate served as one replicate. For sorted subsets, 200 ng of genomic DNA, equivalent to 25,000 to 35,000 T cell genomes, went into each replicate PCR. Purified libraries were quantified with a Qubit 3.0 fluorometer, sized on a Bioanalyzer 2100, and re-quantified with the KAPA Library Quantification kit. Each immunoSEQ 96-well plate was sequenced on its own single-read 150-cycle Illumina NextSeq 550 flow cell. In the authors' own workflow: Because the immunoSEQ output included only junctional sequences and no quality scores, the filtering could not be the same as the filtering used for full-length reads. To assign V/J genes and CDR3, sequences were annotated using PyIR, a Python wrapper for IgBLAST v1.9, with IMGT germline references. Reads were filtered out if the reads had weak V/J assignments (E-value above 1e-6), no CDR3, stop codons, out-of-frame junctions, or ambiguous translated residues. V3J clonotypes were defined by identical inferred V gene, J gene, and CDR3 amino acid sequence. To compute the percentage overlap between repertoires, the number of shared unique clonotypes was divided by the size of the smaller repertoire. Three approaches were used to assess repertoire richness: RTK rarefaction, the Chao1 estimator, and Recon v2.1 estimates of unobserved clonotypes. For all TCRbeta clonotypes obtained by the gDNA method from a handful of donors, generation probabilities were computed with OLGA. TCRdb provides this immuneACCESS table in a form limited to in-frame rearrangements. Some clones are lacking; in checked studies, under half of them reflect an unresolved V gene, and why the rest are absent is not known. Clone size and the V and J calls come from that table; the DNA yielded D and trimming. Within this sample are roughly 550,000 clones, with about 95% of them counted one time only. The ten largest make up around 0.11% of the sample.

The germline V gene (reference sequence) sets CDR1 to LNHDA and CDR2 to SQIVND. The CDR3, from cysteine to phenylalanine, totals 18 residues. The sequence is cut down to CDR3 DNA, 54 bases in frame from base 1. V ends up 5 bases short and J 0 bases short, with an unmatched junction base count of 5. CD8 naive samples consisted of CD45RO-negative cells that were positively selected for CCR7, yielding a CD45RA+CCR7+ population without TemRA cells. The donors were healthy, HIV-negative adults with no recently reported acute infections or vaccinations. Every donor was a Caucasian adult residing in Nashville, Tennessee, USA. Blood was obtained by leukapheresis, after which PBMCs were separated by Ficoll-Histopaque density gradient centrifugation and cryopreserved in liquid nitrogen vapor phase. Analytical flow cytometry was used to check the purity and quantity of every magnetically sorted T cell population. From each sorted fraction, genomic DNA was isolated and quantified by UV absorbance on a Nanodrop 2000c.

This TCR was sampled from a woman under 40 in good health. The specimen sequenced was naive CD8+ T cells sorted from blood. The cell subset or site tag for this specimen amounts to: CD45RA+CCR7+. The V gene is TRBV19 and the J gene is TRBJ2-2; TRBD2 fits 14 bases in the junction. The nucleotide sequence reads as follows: TGTGCCAGTAGTCCCCGACTAGCGGGAGGGCCGAACACCGGGGAGCTGTTTTTT. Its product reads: CASSPRLAGGPNTGELFF.